Below are 13 T cell receptor beta chains sequenced from a single sample in a study of blood T cell repertoires in COVID-19. The table came from immunoSEQ multiplex PCR; TCRdb's copy has only in-frame clones and leaves some out. The sample holds fewer than 350,000 clones, over 75% seen once. Sequencing used peripheral blood. These receptors were collected from a woman aged 25-40 years with COVID-19, enrolled during active disease.

This rearrangement joins TRBV7-2 to TRBJ2-7; 9 nucleotides match TRBD2. Germline V gene lookup returns CDR1 SGHTA and CDR2 FQGNSA. V shed 1 base and J 6 bases; nucleotides not matched to a gene: 4. The length of the CDR3 is 14 residues. The CDR3 DNA follows: TGTGCCAGCAGCTTAGATAGCGGGAGTGTCGAGCAGTACTTC. Residues: CASSLDSGSVEQYF.

This clone was recorded only once. The chain has TRBV5-1 and TRBJ1-1; 8 bases map to TRBD1. Germline values: CDR1 SGHRS, CDR2 YFSETQ. The length of the CDR3 is 15 residues. The V and J ends lost 7 bases and 0 bases, in that order; junction bases with no gene match: 8. CDR3 nucleotides: TGCGCCAGCGGACAATACAGGGGGATGAACACTGAAGCTTTCTTT. It specifies CASGQYRGMNTEAFF. Filled out from reference TRBV5-1 and TRBJ1-1, the complete variable domain reads KAGVTQTPRYLIKTRGQQVTLSCSPISGHRSVSWYQQTPGQGLQFLFEYFSETQRNKGNFPGRFSGRQFSNSRSEMNVSTLELGDSALYLCASGQYRGMNTEAFFGQGTRLTVV.

This chain links TRBV3-1 (or the pseudogene TRBV3-2) with TRBJ1-4, with D hard to call. CDR1 is LGHDT, CDR2 YNNKEL, per germline (reference sequence). The CDR3 spans 15 residues. The V gene lost 8 bases and the J gene lost 0 bases, with 13 bases spanning the gap. DNA for the CDR3: TGTGCCAGCCGCAAGTCAGGTGCAACTAATGAAAAACTGTTTTTT. It encodes CASRKSGATNEKLFF.

The gene calls are TRBV5-1 and TRBJ2-7; a weak D match, TRBD2 (6 bases). The V end lost 4 bases, the J end lost 7 bases, and 24 bases lay between the germline ends. Germline values: CDR1 SGHRS, CDR2 YFSETQ. The CDR3 is 16 residues long. CDR3 in DNA: TGCGCCAGCAGCGCTGAATTTGGGTCGGGAGTGGGAGAGCAGTACTTC. Translation gives CASSAEFGSGVGEQYF.

The gene calls are TRBV19 and TRBJ2-2; TRBD2 aligns across 8 bases. The CDR3 is made up of 17 amino acids. V lost 2 bases, J lost 4 bases, and 9 bases stayed unmatched. Germline CDR1 and CDR2: LNHDA and SQIVND (reference sequence). CDR3 region: CASSILQRAGVTGELFF. The CDR3 DNA is TGTGCCAGTAGTATACTACAGAGAGCGGGAGTCACCGGGGAGCTGTTTTTT.

This chain joins TRBV4-1 and TRBJ2-7, with 12 bases that match TRBD2. The J segment lost 3 bases and the V segment lost 4 bases, leaving 4 bases of the junction unmatched. The CDR3 has 15 residues. Germline V CDR1 and CDR2: MGHRA, YSYEKL. The CDR3: CASSPGLAGIYEQYF. The CDR3 DNA reads TGCGCCAGCAGCCCCGGACTAGCGGGAATCTACGAGCAGTACTTC.

The V gene is TRBV7-6, the J gene TRBJ2-2; weak D call: TRBD2 (5 bases). Trimming stripped 4 bases from V and 7 bases from J, with 10 bases between. CDR3 length equals 13 residues. Per germline, CDR1 SGHVS and CDR2 FNYEAQ. DNA for the CDR3: TGTGCCAGCAGCTCCAGGACTGACGGGGAGCTGTTTTTT. Translated: CASSSRTDGELFF. Complete variable domain (other parts from reference TRBV7-6 and TRBJ2-2): GAGVSQSPRYKVTKRGQDVALRCDPISGHVSLYWYRQALGQGPEFLTYFNYEAQQDKSGLPNDRFSAERPEGSISTLTIQRTEQRDSAMYRCASSSRTDGELFFGEGSRLTVL.

This clone was recorded once. The chain is built from TRBV27 and TRBJ2-4, with D perhaps matching TRBD1 (6 bases). CDR3 length: 16 residues. Germline CDR1 reads MNHEY; CDR2 reads SMNVEV (reference sequence). V was pared by 0 bases and J by 2 bases, with 11 bases between. CDR3 sequence: CASSLSWGRSKNIQYF. The CDR3 DNA sequence: TGTGCCAGCAGTTTATCGTGGGGGCGCTCCAAAAACATTCAGTACTTC.

The chain couples TRBV10-3 to TRBJ1-4; a possible D gene is TRBD1 (5 bases). V lost 3 bases, J lost 5 bases, and 10 bases lay in between. Per the germline V gene, CDR1 is ENHRY and CDR2 is SYGVKD. This CDR3 region has 14 residues. The CDR3 region is CAISDDKGNEKLFF. CDR3 DNA sequence: TGTGCCATCAGTGACGATAAGGGGAATGAAAAACTGTTTTTT.

Concerning this clone itself: This specimen includes other DNA sequences encoding the same CDR3. DNA for the CDR3: TGCGCCAGCAGCATGGGACAGGGAGGCGAAAAACTGTTTTTT. Translated, it gives CASSMGQGGEKLFF. The J gene is TRBJ1-4, the V gene TRBV5-1, with 9 bases aligning to TRBD1. Trimming cost V 4 bases and J 8 bases; bases outside gene matches: 6. Germline V gene lookup returns CDR1 SGHRS and CDR2 YFSETQ. The CDR3 extends over 14 amino acids.

The CDR3 DNA reads as TGTGCCAGCAGTGAATCTTCAGGAGGTGACACTGAAGCTTTCTTT. It specifies CASSESSGGDTEAFF. V usage is TRBV2 and J usage is TRBJ1-1; D is ambiguous. The CDR3 sequence is 15 residues long. Germline CDR1 reads SNHLY; CDR2 reads FYNNEI. V was clipped by 2 bases and J by 3 bases, with 13 bases between them.

The rearrangement uses TRBV19 and TRBJ1-1; 9 nucleotides match TRBD1. CDR1 is LNHDA, CDR2 SQIVND, per germline (reference sequence). J gave up 6 bases and V 4 bases, and 9 bases lay outside the gene matches. The CDR3 spans 15 residues. In nucleotides, the CDR3 is TGTGCCAGTAGTACCCCGACAGGGGGAGGCCCTGAAGCTTTCTTT. Amino acid sequence: CASSTPTGGGPEAFF.

This clone was counted a single time. The chain links TRBV7-2 to TRBJ1-2; TRBD1 is a possible D gene (5 bases). The V end was cut by 2 bases, the J end by 5 bases, with 15 bases between. Germline lookup yields CDR1 SGHTA and CDR2 FQGNSA. The CDR3 sequence is 15 residues long. CDR3 sequence reads: CASSLRRTNQYGYTF. CDR3 in DNA: TGTGCCAGCAGCTTACGCCGGACAAACCAATATGGCTACACCTTC.